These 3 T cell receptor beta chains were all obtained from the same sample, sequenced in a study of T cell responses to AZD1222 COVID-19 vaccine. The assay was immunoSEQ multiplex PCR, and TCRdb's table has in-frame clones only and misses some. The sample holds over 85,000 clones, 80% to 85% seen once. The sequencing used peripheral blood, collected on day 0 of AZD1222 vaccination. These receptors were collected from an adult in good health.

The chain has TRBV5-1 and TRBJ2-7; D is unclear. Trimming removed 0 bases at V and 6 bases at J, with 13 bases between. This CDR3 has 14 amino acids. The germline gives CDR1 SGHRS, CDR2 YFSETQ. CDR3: CASSLEGIIREQYV. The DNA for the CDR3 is TGCGCCAGCAGCTTGGAAGGGATCATCCGCGAGCAGTACGTC.

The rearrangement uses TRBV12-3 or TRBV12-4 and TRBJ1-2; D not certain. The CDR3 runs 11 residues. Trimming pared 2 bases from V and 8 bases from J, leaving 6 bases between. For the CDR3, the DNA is TGTGCCAGCAGTTTAAGAGGAGGCTACACCTTC. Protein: CASSLRGGYTF.

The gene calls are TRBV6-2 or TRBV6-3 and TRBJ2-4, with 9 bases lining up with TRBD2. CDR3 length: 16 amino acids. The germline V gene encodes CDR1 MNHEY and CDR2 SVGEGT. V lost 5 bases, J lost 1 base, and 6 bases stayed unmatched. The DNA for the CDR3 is TGTGCCAGCAGTGACCCGAGCGGGAGGGCCAAAAACATTCAGTACTTC. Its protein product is CASSDPSGRAKNIQYF.